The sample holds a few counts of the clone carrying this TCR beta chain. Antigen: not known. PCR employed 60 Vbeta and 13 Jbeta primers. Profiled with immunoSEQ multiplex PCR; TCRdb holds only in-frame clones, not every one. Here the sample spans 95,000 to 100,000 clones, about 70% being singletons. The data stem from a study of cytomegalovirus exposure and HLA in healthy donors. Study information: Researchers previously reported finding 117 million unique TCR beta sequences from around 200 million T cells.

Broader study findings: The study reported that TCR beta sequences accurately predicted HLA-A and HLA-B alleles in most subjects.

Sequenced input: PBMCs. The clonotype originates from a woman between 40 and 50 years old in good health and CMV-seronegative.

In DNA, the CDR3 is TGCGCCAGCAGACAGGGGTTGAACACTGAAGCTTTCTTT. Amino acids: CASRQGLNTEAFF. The V gene is TRBV10-1, the J gene TRBJ1-1; 7 positions agree with TRBD1. Looked up from germline, CDR1 is WNHNN and CDR2 is SYGVQD (reference sequence). The CDR3 consists of 13 residues. V gave up 6 bases and J gave up 0 bases; unmatched junction bases: 1.